This T cell receptor (beta chain) was profiled in a study of T cells after somatic rescue of genetic block. Trimming stripped 5 bases from V and 4 bases from J, with 20 bases between. CDR3 length equals 17 residues. From germline, CDR1 is MGHDK and CDR2 SYGVNS. TCRdb keeps only in-frame clones here, not all; method: immunoSEQ multiplex PCR. The table records about 14,000 clones, approximately 70% of them present only once. By frequency in the sample, this clone is medium-sized. The sample comprised peripheral blood mononuclear cells (PBMCs). The rearrangement joins TRBV25-1 to TRBJ2-2; a weak D match, TRBD1 (6 bases). This TCR was sampled from a boy aged 5-17 years. CDR3 nucleotides: TGTGCCAGCAGTCCGGGACACTCTACTTATCTCACCGGGGAGCTGTTTTTT. Its translation is CASSPGHSTYLTGELFF.